This TCR beta chain appears in the sequencing data of a study of radiotherapy plus CTLA-4 blockade in lung cancer. Study summary: Around 18% of enrolled patients responded objectively, and roughly 30% had disease control. Study results and caveats: With interferon-beta, early dynamics of blood T cell clones were reported to best predict response. There was expansion of tumor-derived TCR clones in blood after radiotherapy plus ipilimumab.

A note on this clone: No antigen is known for it.

This CDR3 spans 15 amino acids. V lost 3 bases and J lost 1, with 9 bases in between. Germline values: CDR1 SNHLY, CDR2 FYNNEI. Method: immunoSEQ multiplex PCR; TCRdb's copy keeps in-frame clones and lacks some. The table has some 110,000 clones, 80% to 90% seen once. Lung cancer patients with chemo-refractory metastatic non-small-cell disease were given focal radiation plus CTLA-4 blockade with ipilimumab. Sequencing used peripheral blood, obtained from a patient treated with radiotherapy plus ipilimumab. The gene calls are TRBV2 and TRBJ1-4; maybe TRBD1 (5 bases). The receptor's source is a human donor with non-small cell lung cancer that progressed on radiotherapy plus ipilimumab. The CDR3 loop reads CASSDLRGTNEKLFF. The CDR3 nucleotides are TGTGCCAGCAGTGATTTGAGGGGAACTAATGAAAAACTGTTTTTT.